This T cell receptor (beta chain) came from a study of technical replicates of blood from a few donors. This clone was counted once. Germline CDR1 GTSNPN, CDR2 SVGIG (reference sequence). The CDR3 covers 14 residues. The ends were cut back, 4 bases at V and 0 bases at J, with 10 bases in the middle. The method was immunoSEQ multiplex PCR; TCRdb's version includes in-frame clones alone and lacks a portion of them. The sample records roughly 97,000 clones, about 96% being singletons. Sequences were obtained from T cells isolated from PBMCs. The clonotype was recovered from a human donor in good health. V gene TRBV30 combines with J gene TRBJ2-1; D gene ambiguous. The chain's CDR3 is CAWIASSSYNEQFF. DNA for the CDR3: TGTGCCTGGATAGCATCTAGCTCCTACAATGAGCAGTTCTTC. Together with reference TRBV30 and TRBJ2-1, the CDR3 gives the full variable domain: SQTIHQWPATLVQPVGSPLSLECTVEGTSNPNLYWYRQAAGRGLQLLFYSVGIGQISSEVPQNLSASRPQDRQFILSSKKLLLSDSGFYLCAWIASSSYNEQFFGPGTRLTVL.